The 28 T cell receptor beta chains reported below all come from one sample, sequenced in a study of blood T cell repertoires in COVID-19. Using immunoSEQ multiplex PCR, the repertoire was profiled, and TCRdb retains in-frame clones only, with some absent. The repertoire holds 250,000 to 350,000 clones, with about nine tenths as singletons. The sequenced sample consisted of PBMCs or T cells enriched from blood (not recorded which). The source of these receptors is a man aged 60 to 69 who had recovered from COVID-19.

V is TRBV5-6 and J is TRBJ1-2; D perhaps matches TRBD1 (6 bases). V lost 0 bases and J lost 1, with 16 bases in between. CDR1 and CDR2 from the germline V gene are SGHDT and YYEEEE. There are 17 residues in the CDR3. The CDR3 loop is CASSLGMGTTLNYGYTF. In nucleotides, the CDR3 is TGTGCCAGCAGCTTGGGTATGGGGACAACTCTTAACTATGGCTACACCTTC.

This chain links TRBV18 with TRBJ2-5; possibly TRBD2 for D (6 bases). Per germline, CDR1 KGHSH and CDR2 LQKENI. Trimming shortened V by 2 bases and J by 2 bases, and 6 bases separated the two germline ends. The length of the CDR3 is 13 residues. In nucleotides, the CDR3 is TGTGCCAGCTCACCAGGGGGGCAAGAGACCCAGTACTTC. It yields the protein CASSPGGQETQYF.

The chain has TRBV7-2 and TRBJ1-2; TRBD1 matches at 7 bases. The junction had 2 bases not matched to a gene; V was cut back by 1 base and J by 3 bases. CDR1 and CDR2 (germline): SGHTA, FQGNSA. This CDR3 has 14 amino acids. The CDR3 is CASSLEGADYGYTF. The CDR3, as DNA: TGTGCCAGCAGCTTAGAGGGGGCGGACTATGGCTACACCTTC. Full variable domain (remainder filled in from reference TRBV7-2 and TRBJ1-2): GAGVSQSPSNKVTEKGKDVELRCDPISGHTALYWYRQSLGQGLEFLIYFQGNSAPDKSGLPSDRFSAERTGGSVSTLTIQRTQQEDSAVYLCASSLEGADYGYTFGSGTRLTVV.

The chain uses TRBV4-1 and TRBJ1-6; D remains unclear. V lost 1 base and J lost 7, with 11 bases in between. CDR1 is MGHRA, CDR2 YSYEKL, per germline. The CDR3 sequence is 15 residues long. CDR3 coding DNA: TGCGCCAGCAGCCAAGTAGGCGGGAGGAATTCACCCCTCCACTTT. The encoded protein is CASSQVGGRNSPLHF.

This clone appeared a few times. The chain employs TRBV27 and TRBJ1-1; 8 bases match TRBD1. J lost 1 base, V lost 6 bases, and 7 bases had no gene match. The germline gives CDR1 MNHEY, CDR2 SMNVEV (reference sequence). CDR3 length: 15 residues. Written as DNA, the CDR3 is TGTGCCAGCAGGGATGACAGGGGCAGGAACACTGAAGCTTTCTTT. Its protein is CASRDDRGRNTEAFF.

The J gene is TRBJ2-1, the V gene TRBV15; 10 bases align to TRBD2. Germline V gene lookup returns CDR1 LNHNV and CDR2 YYDKDF (reference sequence). This CDR3 has 15 residues. V lost 10 bases and J lost 10; bases outside the gene matches: 16. The CDR3 here is CASGIPSGSYGEQFF. As DNA, the CDR3 is TGTGCCAGCGGCATACCTAGCGGGAGCTACGGGGAGCAGTTCTTC.

This clone has only one observation. This chain links TRBV4-1 with TRBJ1-2; 9 nucleotides line up with TRBD1. Germline V gene data show CDR1 as MGHRA and CDR2 as YSYEKL. The CDR3 extends over 16 amino acids. V was clipped by 2 bases and J by 2 bases; unmatched bases: 6. The CDR3 nucleotides are TGCGCCAGCAGCCAAATCCGACAGGGGGGGAACTATGGCTACACCTTC. It codes for CASSQIRQGGNYGYTF.

The chain is built from TRBV10-3 and TRBJ1-5; the D is unclear. The ends were cut back, 3 bases at V and 4 bases at J, with 10 bases in the middle. The CDR3 extends over 14 amino acids. Germline V lookup: CDR1 ENHRY, CDR2 SYGVKD. The chain's CDR3 is CAISDPEENQPQHF. Here the CDR3 DNA reads TGTGCCATCAGTGATCCTGAGGAGAATCAGCCCCAGCATTTT.

By share, this clone counts as large. The CDR3 sequence is CASGPGQGLNEQFF. CDR3 nucleotide sequence: TGTGCCAGCGGACCGGGACAGGGATTAAATGAGCAGTTCTTC. The J gene is TRBJ2-1, the V gene TRBV27, with TRBD1 matching 9 bases. V shed 8 bases, J shed 7 bases, and the junction held 9 bases outside the gene matches. Germline V gene data show CDR1 as MNHEY and CDR2 as SMNVEV (reference sequence). The CDR3 has 14 amino acids.

The CDR3 region is CASSIATEGFGYTF. The DNA of the CDR3 is TGTGCCAGTAGTATAGCGACGGAGGGTTTTGGCTACACCTTC. The rearrangement links TRBV19 to TRBJ1-2; no definite D call. This CDR3 has 14 amino acids. V was cut by 1 base and J by 7 bases, with 13 bases left in between. Per germline, CDR1 LNHDA and CDR2 SQIVND (reference sequence).

This clone was seen only a few times. The V call is TRBV4-1, the J call TRBJ2-7; 11 positions agree with TRBD1. The germline V gene encodes CDR1 MGHRA and CDR2 YSYEKL. Losses at the gene ends were 4 bases for V and 4 bases for J; bases not matched to a gene: 6. The CDR3 is 15 amino acids. CDR3 amino acids: CASSPGQGARYEQYF. Written as DNA, the CDR3 is TGCGCCAGCAGCCCCGGACAGGGGGCGAGGTACGAGCAGTACTTC.

The V call is TRBV3-1 (or the pseudogene TRBV3-2), the J call TRBJ1-1, with 11 bases matching TRBD1. CDR3 length: 16 amino acids. V was clipped by 2 bases and J by 2 bases; unmatched bases: 4. Germline V gene lookup returns CDR1 LGHDT and CDR2 YNNKEL (reference sequence). CDR3 nucleotide sequence: TGTGCCAGCAGCCAACCGGGACAGGGGGTAAACACTGAAGCTTTCTTT. Its protein product is CASSQPGQGVNTEAFF.

The chain joins TRBV7-9 to TRBJ1-1; no definite D call. The CDR3 spans 13 residues. Germline values: CDR1 SEHNR, CDR2 FQNEAQ (reference sequence). The V end lost 6 bases, the J end lost 6 bases, and 14 bases lay between the germline ends. The CDR3 loop is CASRIGSLAEAFF. The CDR3 DNA follows: TGTGCCAGCAGAATTGGTTCGCTAGCTGAAGCTTTCTTT.

The chain employs TRBV7-9 and TRBJ1-2; D is uncertain. From germline, CDR1 is SEHNR and CDR2 FQNEAQ (reference sequence). The CDR3 spans 14 residues. V was trimmed by 1 base and J by 5 bases, leaving 11 bases between them. CDR3 region: CASSLGSGDYGYTF. CDR3 DNA: TGTGCCAGCAGCTTAGGTTCAGGCGATTATGGCTACACCTTC.

V gene TRBV20-1 combines with J gene TRBJ2-1; 7 nucleotides match TRBD2. CDR1 is DFQATT, CDR2 SNEGSKA, per germline (reference sequence). V was pared by 3 bases and J by 9 bases, with 14 bases of the junction left unmatched. The CDR3 consists of 15 residues. The CDR3 sequence: CSASIDRFGLGEQFF. CDR3 in DNA: TGCAGTGCTAGTATAGACCGATTTGGACTAGGTGAGCAGTTCTTC.

The chain recombines TRBV7-9 with TRBJ1-2; 8 nucleotides line up with TRBD1. This CDR3 spans 12 amino acids. The trim removed 5 bases at V and 10 bases at J, leaving 6 bases unmatched. Germline CDR1 is SEHNR and CDR2 is FQNEAQ (reference sequence). CDR3 DNA: TGTGCCAGCAGCCCAGAGGACAGGGCCTACACCTTC. Protein sequence: CASSPEDRAYTF.

J is TRBJ2-3 and V is TRBV2, with 9 positions matching TRBD2. Looked up from germline, CDR1 is SNHLY and CDR2 is FYNNEI. The junction had 8 bases not matched to a gene; V was cut back by 10 bases and J by 0 bases. The CDR3 covers 15 residues. CDR3 loop: CATATSGPSTDTQYF. CDR3 sequence (DNA): TGTGCCACCGCGACTAGCGGCCCCAGCACAGATACGCAGTATTTT.

V usage is TRBV7-8 and J usage is TRBJ2-2; 8 bases align to TRBD2. The germline CDR1 and CDR2 sequences are SGHVS and FQNEAQ. V gave up 6 bases and J gave up 5 bases; unmatched junction bases: 17. The CDR3 runs 18 residues. CDR3 bases: TGTGCCAGCAGTTTCCTTTGGAGAGCGGGAGATGGGACCGGGGAGCTGTTTTTT. Encoded protein: CASSFLWRAGDGTGELFF. Full variable domain (missing parts from reference TRBV7-8 and TRBJ2-2): GAGVSQSPRYKVAKRGQDVALRCDPISGHVSLFWYQQALGQGPEFLTYFQNEAQLDKSGLPSDRFFAERPEGSVSTLKIQRTQQEDSAVYLCASSFLWRAGDGTGELFFGEGSRLTVL.

In DNA, the CDR3 is TGTGCCAGCAGTTTAGCGCTGGCCGGCTACACCTTC. This gives the protein CASSLALAGYTF. The chain links TRBV12-3 or TRBV12-4 to TRBJ1-2, with no clear D. V shed 0 bases and J shed 8 bases, with 7 bases lying between them. This CDR3 comprises 12 residues.

The chain employs TRBV9 and TRBJ1-1; D gene uncertain. This CDR3 has 13 residues. V lost 0 bases, J lost 1 base, and 4 bases lay in between. The germline CDR1 and CDR2 sequences are SGDLS and YYNGEE. CDR3 DNA: TGTGCCAGCAGCGTAGGCAGGAACACTGAAGCTTTCTTT. This gives the protein CASSVGRNTEAFF.

The V and J genes are TRBV3-1 (or the pseudogene TRBV3-2) and TRBJ2-5; D perhaps matches TRBD1 (6 bases). Trimming took 0 bases from V and 5 from J, leaving 16 bases between them. Germline CDR1 reads LGHDT; CDR2 reads YNNKEL (reference sequence). This CDR3 has 16 amino acids. CDR3 loop: CASSQDLPGVRETQYF. The CDR3 region has the DNA TGTGCCAGCAGCCAAGATCTCCCAGGGGTTAGGGAGACCCAGTACTTC.

The chain joins TRBV12-5 to TRBJ1-3, with a tentative D call TRBD1 (6 bases). Germline-derived CDR1 and CDR2 are LGHNT and FRNRAP. Deletions cut 2 bases from V and 4 bases from J, with 12 bases between. The CDR3 is 15 amino acids. DNA for the CDR3: TGTGCTAGTGGTTTGCTGCGGACAGCCGGAAACACCATATATTTT. Translation gives CASGLLRTAGNTIYF.

The chain uses TRBV3-1 (or the pseudogene TRBV3-2) and TRBJ2-1, with 10 bases that match TRBD2. Germline CDR1 reads LGHDT; CDR2 reads YNNKEL (reference sequence). V gave up 0 bases and J gave up 8 bases; unmatched junction bases: 13. The CDR3 is 18 amino acids. The CDR3: CASSQDTWGTSAEDEQFF. Here the CDR3 DNA reads TGTGCCAGCAGCCAAGACACTTGGGGGACTAGCGCAGAGGATGAGCAGTTCTTC.

V usage is TRBV6-5 and J usage is TRBJ1-4; tentatively, D is TRBD1 (6 bases). CDR3 length: 14 amino acids. The germline gives CDR1 MNHEY, CDR2 SVGAGI. Trimming stripped 6 bases from V and 1 base from J, with 9 bases between. Written as DNA, the CDR3 is TGTGCCAGCAGACGGGACATAACTAATGAAAAACTGTTTTTT. Translation gives CASRRDITNEKLFF.

This clone appeared a few times. V usage is TRBV7-6 and J usage is TRBJ2-2; 7 bases line up with TRBD1. The length of the CDR3 is 16 residues. Looked up from germline, CDR1 is SGHVS and CDR2 is FNYEAQ. The trim removed 5 bases at V and 3 bases at J, leaving 9 bases unmatched. CDR3 bases: TGTGCCAGCAGCCGAAAACCTACAGGGGACACCGGGGAGCTGTTTTTT. The encoded protein is CASSRKPTGDTGELFF.

This chain connects TRBV11-2 to TRBJ2-5, with TRBD1 as a possible D gene (5 bases). The CDR3 covers 16 residues. Trimming shortened V by 5 bases and J by 5 bases, and 21 bases separated the two germline ends. Germline CDR1 is SGHAT and CDR2 is FQNNGV. CDR3 in amino acids: CASSGAAIGAGETQYF. CDR3 in DNA: TGTGCCAGCAGCGGCGCGGCGATTGGGGCAGGCGAGACCCAGTACTTC.

The chain has TRBV19 and TRBJ2-1; 11 nucleotides align to TRBD2. Germline assignment: CDR1 LNHDA and CDR2 SQIVND (reference sequence). After removal of 4 bases from V and 4 bases from J, the junction contained 3 bases not matched to a gene. This CDR3 contains 15 residues. The CDR3 sequence is CASSTGTSGYNEQFF. CDR3 nucleotide sequence: TGTGCCAGTAGTACCGGGACTAGCGGATACAATGAGCAGTTCTTC.

J is TRBJ2-3 and V is TRBV7-8, with 16 bases fitting TRBD2. This CDR3 has 19 residues. Trimming cost V 5 bases and J 2 bases; bases outside gene matches: 10. From germline, CDR1 is SGHVS and CDR2 FQNEAQ. The CDR3 is CASSQTGTSGGAITDTQYF. The CDR3 nucleotides are TGTGCCAGCAGCCAAACCGGGACTAGCGGGGGGGCGATCACAGATACGCAGTATTTT.